These T cell receptor beta chains were read from a single sample in a study of cytomegalovirus exposure and HLA in healthy donors. The assay was immunoSEQ multiplex PCR, and TCRdb's table has in-frame clones only and misses some. The sample has about 75,000 clones, approximately 78% seen once. Sample: PBMCs. These receptors all come from a man aged 18 to 30 in good health and CMV-seronegative. Both conserved end residues are part of each CDR3. D genes are given only for firm matches. For some rows the clone size is stated as once, few or many, or as a class when expanded; others skip it.

D gene	V gene	J gene	clone size	CDR3 DNA	CDR3 protein
TRBD1	TRBV28	TRBJ2-4	few	TGTGCCAGCAGTTTTCCGGGACAGGGGGACATTCAGTACTTC	CASSFPGQGDIQYF
NA	TRBV19	TRBJ2-5	NA	TGTGCCAGTACCCCGGCGGGGGCTCTGGAGACCCAGTACTTC	CASTPAGALETQYF
NA	TRBV30	TRBJ1-1	few	TGTGCCTGGAGTGTTTCAAGAGTACGGTATGAAGCTTTCTTT	CAWSVSRVRYEAFF
NA	TRBV27	TRBJ1-4	once	TGTGCCAGCGCTGGCCAGGGAAATGAAAAACTGTTTTTT	CASAGQGNEKLFF
TRBD1	TRBV7-2	TRBJ1-4	NA	TGTGCCAGCAGCCGAGGGGGCACTGAAAAACTGTTTTTT	CASSRGGTEKLFF
NA	TRBV18	TRBJ1-3	NA	TGTGCCAGCTCACCAGAGACACTGCTAAACTCTGGAAACACCATATATTTT	CASSPETLLNSGNTIYF
NA	TRBV28	TRBJ2-7	NA	TGTGCCAGCAGTTTAATGAGCCTCGGAGGGGAGCAGTACTTC	CASSLMSLGGEQYF
TRBD1	TRBV5-6	TRBJ1-5	NA	TGTGCCAGCAGCTTGTATGTCTCAGGGGGACGGAATCAGCCCCAGCATTTT	CASSLYVSGGRNQPQHF
NA	TRBV4-1	TRBJ2-7	NA	TGCGCCAGCAGCCCTGATACTGGAAATGTCCTCGGGGAGCAGTACTTC	CASSPDTGNVLGEQYF
TRBD2	TRBV30	TRBJ2-5	NA	TGTGCCTGGAGCCCGGGGGGGGGCGTAGAGACCCAGTACTTC	CAWSPGGGVETQYF
TRBD1	TRBV5-1	TRBJ2-1	once	TGCGCCAGCAGCCTTCCCGGGACAGGAAACCCCAAGCAGTTCTTC	CASSLPGTGNPKQFF
NA	TRBV28	TRBJ1-2	NA	TGTGCCAGCAGTTTCCCTACGAGGGGGGGCTACACCTTC	CASSFPTRGGYTF
NA	TRBV30	TRBJ1-1	NA	TGTGCCTGGAGTTTTAGTGACACTGAAGCTTTCTTT	CAWSFSDTEAFF
NA	TRBV30	TRBJ1-6	NA	TGTGCCTGGAGTGTAAGATCTCTCCCCAGAACAGCCTATAATTCACCCCTCCACTTT	CAWSVRSLPRTAYNSPLHF
TRBD1	TRBV10-3	TRBJ1-1	NA	TGTGCCACACAATACGGGACAGCCAACACTGAAGCTTTCTTT	CATQYGTANTEAFF
NA	TRBV7-2	TRBJ2-4	once	TGTGCCAGCAGCACTCAGACAGGTGCTAACATTCAGTACTTC	CASSTQTGANIQYF
TRBD2	TRBV7-3	TRBJ2-2	NA	TGTGCCAGCAGCTCTGGAATCGGGACTAGGTATACCGGGGAGCTGTTTTTT	CASSSGIGTRYTGELFF
TRBD2	TRBV7-9	TRBJ2-1	NA	TGTGCCAGCAGCTATGCTAGCGGGAGGTCAACTTACAATGAGCAGTTCTTC	CASSYASGRSTYNEQFF
NA	TRBV2	TRBJ1-2	NA	TGTGCCAGCACTGAAGGGTTGGGGGGGGCGCGGGATCGTCCCTATGGCTACACCTTC	CASTEGLGGARDRPYGYTF
NA	TRBV19	TRBJ1-5	NA	TGTGCCAGTAGTATACTGGGCCAGGGTGGCCAGCCCCAGCATTTT	CASSILGQGGQPQHF
NA	TRBV27	TRBJ1-2	NA	TGTGCCAGCAGTTTATCATCCTCTGGGGGCGTAGAGGGCTACACCTTC	CASSLSSSGGVEGYTF
TRBD1	TRBV7-2	TRBJ1-4	NA	TGTGCCAGCAGTAACCAGGGGGCGCTCCCTAATGAAAAACTGTTTTTT	CASSNQGALPNEKLFF
TRBD2	TRBV9	TRBJ2-1	NA	TGTGCCAGCACCTCCGGGAGGGAGCAGTTCTTC	CASTSGREQFF
TRBD2	TRBV28	TRBJ2-1	NA	TGTGCCAGCAGTTTCCTGGGACTAGCCCCTGAGCAGTTCTTC	CASSFLGLAPEQFF
NA	TRBV18	TRBJ1-4	NA	TGTGCCAGCTCACCCCTGGGGGCGGCAACTAATGAAAAACTGTTTTTT	CASSPLGAATNEKLFF
NA	TRBV5-1	TRBJ2-3	NA	TGCGCCAGCAGCTCGGAGGGTATTGTTACAGATACGCAGTATTTT	CASSSEGIVTDTQYF
TRBD1	TRBV5-1	TRBJ2-3	NA	TGCGCCAGCAGCTTGGGATTGGGACAGATTAAAGATACGCAGTATTTT	CASSLGLGQIKDTQYF
NA	TRBV2	TRBJ2-7	NA	TGTGCCAGCGTACAGACCTACGAGCAGTACTTC	CASVQTYEQYF
NA	TRBV6-5	TRBJ1-2	NA	TGTGCCAGCAGTCGAGGCGCTGACTCTAACTATGGCTACACCTTC	CASSRGADSNYGYTF
TRBD2	TRBV29-1	TRBJ2-7	NA	TGCAGCGTGGATGGGACTAGCGGGAGGGCCTCCAACGAGCAGTACTTC	CSVDGTSGRASNEQYF
TRBD1	TRBV6-1	TRBJ1-4	NA	TGTGCCAGCATTTTCGACAGGGGAGGTGAAAAACTGTTTTTT	CASIFDRGGEKLFF
TRBD1	TRBV7-9	TRBJ1-4	NA	TGTGCCAGCAGCCGAGGGGGCAGGAGAAGTGAAAAACTGTTTTTT	CASSRGGRRSEKLFF
TRBD1	TRBV10-3	TRBJ1-5	few	TGTGCCATCAGTGAGGGACAGGGGTTTTATCAGCCCCAGCATTTT	CAISEGQGFYQPQHF
TRBD1	TRBV4-3	TRBJ1-2	NA	TGCGCCAGCAGCCAAGATCTAGTAGGACAGGGAATCCGTGGCTACACCTTC	CASSQDLVGQGIRGYTF
TRBD2	TRBV18	TRBJ2-1	NA	TGTGCCAGCTCACCATCCCGGGGGGGCGGCAATGAGCAGTTCTTC	CASSPSRGGGNEQFF
NA	TRBV9	TRBJ2-7	NA	TGTGCCAGCAGCGTAGATAGGGGCCCCTACGAGCAGTACTTC	CASSVDRGPYEQYF
TRBD2	TRBV27	TRBJ2-7	NA	TGTGCCAGCAGTTTATTCGGGATAGCGGGGGTTTATTCCTACGAGCAGTACTTC	CASSLFGIAGVYSYEQYF
TRBD2	TRBV2	TRBJ2-2	NA	TGTGCCAGCAGGATGTTAGCGGGAGCCGGTTTATCCACCGGGGAGCTGTTTTTT	CASRMLAGAGLSTGELFF
NA	TRBV7-8	TRBJ1-2	NA	TGTGCCAGCAGCTTACGACTTGGGACAATCCATGGCTACACCTTC	CASSLRLGTIHGYTF
NA	TRBV19	TRBJ2-7	once	TGTGCCACCACGGGACGGGGGACCTACGAGCAGTACTTC	CATTGRGTYEQYF
NA	TRBV5-1	TRBJ2-5	NA	TGCGCCAGCAGCTCTAGCTTGGAGACCCAGTACTTC	CASSSSLETQYF
TRBD1	TRBV4-1	TRBJ1-1	NA	TGCGCCAGCAGCCAAGAGGGCAGGGGGCGGGTGAACACTGAAGCCTTCTTT	CASSQEGRGRVNTEAFF
NA	TRBV5-8	TRBJ1-3	NA	TGTGCCAGCAACCTTCCTAGAGGGAACACCATATATTTT	CASNLPRGNTIYF
NA	TRBV9	TRBJ1-1	few	TGTGCCAGCAGCGTAGAGGGACTCCCGAACACTGAAGCTTTCTTT	CASSVEGLPNTEAFF
NA	TRBV9	TRBJ2-7	NA	TGTGCCAGCAGCGTTGCGGGCTCCTACGAGCAGTACTTC	CASSVAGSYEQYF
TRBD1	TRBV5-4	TRBJ2-7	NA	TGTGCCAGCAGCGTCGGGGGACAGGGGCGCTACGAGCAGTACTTC	CASSVGGQGRYEQYF
TRBD1	TRBV2	TRBJ1-6	NA	TGTGCCAGCAGTGATGGGACAGGTTATTCACCCCTCCACTTT	CASSDGTGYSPLHF
TRBD1	TRBV5-6	TRBJ2-7	once	TGTGCCAGCAGCTTGGAAGTTTTCGGGACAGGCTCCTACGAGCAGTACTTC	CASSLEVFGTGSYEQYF
NA	TRBV12-5	TRBJ1-5	NA	TGTGCTAGTGGTTTCGGGGTTAATCAGCCCCAGCATTTT	CASGFGVNQPQHF
TRBD1	TRBV6-1	TRBJ2-5	NA	TGTGCCAGCAGTGACGGACAGGGGTTAGAGACCCAGTACTTC	CASSDGQGLETQYF
NA	TRBV7-9	TRBJ2-5	NA	TGTGCCAGCAGCTCCAGGTGGGGGGGGGCCGAGACCCAGTACTTC	CASSSRWGGAETQYF
TRBD2	TRBV4-2	TRBJ2-5	NA	TGTGCCAGCAGCCAAAGGGCCGCGGGACTAGCGGGAGGGCCGGGGGAGACCCAGTACTTC	CASSQRAAGLAGGPGETQYF
TRBD1	TRBV27	TRBJ2-7	NA	TGTGCCAGCAGTTTATCAGGGGGCGGCTACGAGCAGTACTTC	CASSLSGGGYEQYF
NA	TRBV27	TRBJ2-7	few	TGTGCCAGCAGTTTACAGGGGAGCGAGCAGTACTTC	CASSLQGSEQYF
NA	TRBV18	TRBJ1-1	NA	TGTGCCAGCTCACCACCCGGACTCTCTAACCGGGAAGCTTTCTTT	CASSPPGLSNREAFF
TRBD1	TRBV5-1	TRBJ2-7	NA	TGCGCCAGCAGCTCCACCGGGACAGGGGTCTACGAGCAGTACTTC	CASSSTGTGVYEQYF
TRBD1	TRBV6-6	TRBJ2-7	NA	TGTGCCAGCAGGGGACAGACCTCCTACGAGCAGTACTTC	CASRGQTSYEQYF
NA	TRBV10-3	TRBJ2-1	NA	TGTGCCATCAGTGAGTCGATGCTTCTAAGCTCCTACAATGAGCAGTTCTTC	CAISESMLLSSYNEQFF
NA	TRBV25-1	TRBJ2-6	NA	TGTGCCAGCAGTGAATTGTCCGGGAAGGGCGCTGGGGCCAACGTCCTGACTTTC	CASSELSGKGAGANVLTF